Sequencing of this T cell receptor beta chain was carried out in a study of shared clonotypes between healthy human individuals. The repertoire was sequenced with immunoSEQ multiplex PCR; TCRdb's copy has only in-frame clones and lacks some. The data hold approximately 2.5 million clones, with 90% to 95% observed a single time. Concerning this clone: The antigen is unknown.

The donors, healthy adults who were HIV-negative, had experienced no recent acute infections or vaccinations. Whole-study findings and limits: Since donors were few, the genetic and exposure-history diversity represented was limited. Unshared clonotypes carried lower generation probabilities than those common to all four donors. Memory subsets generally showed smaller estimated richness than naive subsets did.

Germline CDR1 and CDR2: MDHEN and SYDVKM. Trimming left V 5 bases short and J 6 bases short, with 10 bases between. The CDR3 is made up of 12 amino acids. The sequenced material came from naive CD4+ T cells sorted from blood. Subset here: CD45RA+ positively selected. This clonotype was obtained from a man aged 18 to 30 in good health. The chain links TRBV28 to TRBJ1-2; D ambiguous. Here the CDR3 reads CASSTSRNGYTF. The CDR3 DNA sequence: TGTGCCAGCAGTACTTCAAGGAATGGCTACACCTTC.